This passage covers 25 T cell receptor beta chains from one sample sequenced in a study of T cell changes during pregnancy in multiple sclerosis. The data were produced by immunoSEQ multiplex PCR, yet TCRdb's version contains in-frame clones alone and is incomplete. The profile shows over 45,000 clones, roughly nine tenths of them singletons. Here the sequenced sample was peripheral blood, taken in the first trimester of pregnancy. These receptors were taken from a female donor in good health, enrolled as a control in a pregnancy study.

J is TRBJ2-7 and V is TRBV7-2; D might be TRBD2 (6 bases). The CDR3 consists of 14 residues. Trimming removed 1 base from V and 7 bases from J, with 14 bases in between. CDR1 and CDR2 from the germline V gene are SGHTA and FQGNSA. CDR3 DNA sequence: TGTGCCAGCAGCTTAGGGACATTCGGGGGTGAGCAGTACTTC. This sequence encodes CASSLGTFGGEQYF.

The rearrangement uses TRBV4-1 and TRBJ1-1; 8 bases agree with TRBD1. The CDR3 contains 17 residues. Trimming cost V 5 bases and J 6 bases; bases outside gene matches: 17. From germline, CDR1 is MGHRA and CDR2 YSYEKL. As DNA, the CDR3 is TGCGCCAGCAGCAGAGATCACGGGACAGGACTTGTTGCTGAAGCTTTCTTT. Its protein is CASSRDHGTGLVAEAFF.

This chain links TRBV7-2 with TRBJ2-7; 10 nucleotides match TRBD1. The J segment lost 9 bases and the V segment lost 2 bases, leaving 7 bases of the junction unmatched. CDR1 is SGHTA, CDR2 FQGNSA, per germline. The CDR3 contains 14 residues. CDR3 in DNA: TGTGCCAGCAGCTTATGGACAGGGGGTACAGGGCAGTACTTC. This sequence encodes CASSLWTGGTGQYF.

The CDR3 is CASSPTGGSEQYF. The CDR3 DNA is TGTGCCAGCTCACCTACAGGAGGGAGCGAGCAGTACTTC. The chain employs TRBV18 and TRBJ2-7; D may be TRBD2 (6 bases). Germline V gene sequence: CDR1 KGHSH, CDR2 LQKENI. The V and J ends lost 3 bases and 6 bases respectively, with 12 bases between them. The CDR3 totals 13 residues.

The V and J genes are TRBV7-8 and TRBJ1-2; 8 nucleotides align to TRBD1. V shed 5 bases, J shed 4 bases, and the junction held 3 bases outside the gene matches. The CDR3 runs 13 residues. Germline lookup yields CDR1 SGHVS and CDR2 FQNEAQ. The CDR3 sequence: CASSPGQVYGYTF. For the CDR3, the DNA is TGTGCCAGCAGCCCGGGACAGGTCTATGGCTACACCTTC.

The count of this clone is one. The rearrangement links TRBV7-9 to TRBJ2-1; D gene ambiguous. Trimming shortened V by 7 bases and J by 0 bases, and 16 bases separated the two germline ends. CDR3 length equals 16 residues. Germline assignment: CDR1 SEHNR and CDR2 FQNEAQ (reference sequence). Written as DNA, the CDR3 is TGTGCCAGCACCGATATAGCCCGTGTCTCCTACAATGAGCAGTTCTTC. This translates into CASTDIARVSYNEQFF.

This chain uses TRBV27 with TRBJ1-1; 8 positions agree with TRBD1. The J segment lost 4 bases and the V segment lost 6 bases, leaving 4 bases of the junction unmatched. Germline V gene lookup returns CDR1 MNHEY and CDR2 SMNVEV (reference sequence). This CDR3 is built from 13 residues. In DNA, the CDR3 is TGTGCCAGCAGATCAGGGGGCGGCACTGAAGCTTTCTTT. Translated: CASRSGGGTEAFF.

V usage is TRBV18 and J usage is TRBJ2-7; 10 nucleotides align to TRBD2. After removal of 3 bases from V and 0 bases from J, the junction contained 5 bases not matched to a gene. Looked up from germline, CDR1 is KGHSH and CDR2 is LQKENI. CDR3 length: 16 residues. The CDR3 loop reads CASSPGLAGASYEQYF. In nucleotides, the CDR3 is TGTGCCAGCTCACCGGGGCTAGCGGGGGCCTCCTACGAGCAGTACTTC.

Only one count was recorded for this clone. The rearrangement uses TRBV29-1 and TRBJ2-2, with TRBD2 as a possible D gene (5 bases). Trimming cost V 2 bases and J 9 bases, with 19 bases left between them. Germline CDR1 is SQVTM and CDR2 is ANQGSEA. This CDR3 spans 15 amino acids. CDR3 bases: TGCAGCGTTGAATCCCCCGGCAGGAGGTACCGGGAGCTGTTTTTT. It specifies CSVESPGRRYRELFF.

The genes are TRBV7-9 and TRBJ1-1, with 7 bases that match TRBD1. Trimming removed 5 bases from V and 3 bases from J; junction bases left unmatched: 9. CDR3 size: 15 residues. Germline lookup yields CDR1 SEHNR and CDR2 FQNEAQ (reference sequence). The CDR3 sequence is CASSRDSLEYTEAFF. The CDR3 DNA is TGTGCCAGCAGCCGGGACAGCCTAGAGTACACTGAAGCTTTCTTT.

A single count supports this clone. The chain is built from TRBV5-1 and TRBJ1-3; D gene ambiguous. Trimming shortened V by 4 bases and J by 2 bases, and 13 bases separated the two germline ends. The germline V gene encodes CDR1 SGHRS and CDR2 YFSETQ. The CDR3 is 15 amino acids. The CDR3 nucleotides read TGCGCCAGCAGCCGAAGCCGGTTGCCTGGAAACACCATATATTTT. As protein: CASSRSRLPGNTIYF. The full variable domain, its missing parts supplied by reference TRBV5-1 and TRBJ1-3, is KAGVTQTPRYLIKTRGQQVTLSCSPISGHRSVSWYQQTPGQGLQFLFEYFSETQRNKGNFPGRFSGRQFSNSRSEMNVSTLELGDSALYLCASSRSRLPGNTIYFGEGSWLTVV.

The chain employs TRBV28 and TRBJ2-3; no clear D gene. Germline V gene lookup returns CDR1 MDHEN and CDR2 SYDVKM. Trimming removed 2 bases from V and 7 bases from J, with 16 bases in between. The CDR3 is 15 residues long. For the CDR3, the DNA is TGTGCCAGCAGTTTACAGCAGGCCACTCGGAATACGCAGTATTTT. Its translation is CASSLQQATRNTQYF.

The chain joins TRBV28 to TRBJ1-5, with TRBD1 matching over 8 bases. The CDR3 extends over 14 amino acids. The trim removed 6 bases at V and 6 bases at J, leaving 7 bases unmatched. Looked up from germline, CDR1 is MDHEN and CDR2 is SYDVKM. In DNA form, the CDR3 reads TGTGCCAGCAGCCCCGGACAGGGTCGTCAGCCCCAGCATTTT. As protein: CASSPGQGRQPQHF.

V and J are TRBV6-5 and TRBJ2-5; D is uncertain. The V end was cut by 4 bases, the J end by 7 bases, with 16 bases between. From germline, CDR1 is MNHEY and CDR2 SVGAGI. CDR3 size: 14 residues. CDR3 sequence (DNA): TGTGCCAGCAGTTTGGGCTACCCGCCACGGACCCAGTACTTC. Encoded protein: CASSLGYPPRTQYF.

The chain combines TRBV2 with TRBJ1-4; D remains unclear. The CDR3 sequence is 15 residues long. From germline, CDR1 is SNHLY and CDR2 FYNNEI. Trimming took off 4 bases at V and 8 bases at J, with 17 bases between the two ends. The CDR3 loop reads CASSGGSGNWEKLFF. CDR3 nucleotides: TGTGCCAGCAGTGGCGGTTCCGGGAACTGGGAAAAACTGTTTTTT.

V usage is TRBV28 and J usage is TRBJ2-1; the match to TRBD2 covers 15 bases. The CDR3 runs 16 residues. With 6 bases clipped from V and 7 bases from J, the junction kept 7 bases outside the gene matches. CDR1 is MDHEN, CDR2 SYDVKM, per germline. The CDR3 is CASSSRTSGRVNEQFF. The CDR3 bases are TGTGCCAGCAGCTCCCGGACTAGCGGGAGGGTTAATGAGCAGTTCTTC.

The chain is built from TRBV29-1 and TRBJ1-1; perhaps TRBD1 as D (5 bases). Deletions cut 4 bases from V and 2 bases from J, with 11 bases between. Germline-derived CDR1 and CDR2 are SQVTM and ANQGSEA. CDR3 length: 13 amino acids. For the CDR3, the DNA is TGCAGCGTTGCTAGGGGATCTAACACTGAAGCTTTCTTT. Translated: CSVARGSNTEAFF.

In DNA form, the CDR3 reads TGTGCCAGCAGTTCCGCCGCAGGGGGCTACGAGCAGTACTTC. Protein: CASSSAAGGYEQYF. The J gene is TRBJ2-7, the V gene TRBV6-6, with 7 bases aligning to TRBD1. The junction had 6 bases not matched to a gene; V was cut back by 4 bases and J by 3 bases. CDR1 is MNHNY and CDR2 is SVGAGI in the germline V gene (reference sequence). The CDR3 is 14 residues long.

The chain combines TRBV29-1 with TRBJ1-2, with 7 bases aligning to TRBD1. CDR1 is SQVTM, CDR2 ANQGSEA, per germline. CDR3 length: 11 amino acids. The CDR3 nucleotides read TGCAACGCCGGGACAGTCGATGGCTACACCTTC. Its protein is CNAGTVDGYTF.

The genes are TRBV6-5 and TRBJ2-2, with D unclear. CDR3 size: 15 residues. Trimming took off 1 base at V and 6 bases at J, with 12 bases between the two ends. Germline CDR1 MNHEY, CDR2 SVGAGI. CDR3 nucleotides: TGTGCCAGCAGTTACTTCCGGGTCCCAGCCGGGGAGCTGTTTTTT. This sequence encodes CASSYFRVPAGELFF.

The chain employs TRBV14 and TRBJ2-5; D is undetermined. The CDR3 spans 15 residues. Germline CDR1 is SGHDN and CDR2 is FVKESK. V was pared by 1 base and J by 2 bases, with 11 bases between. The DNA of the CDR3 is TGTGCCAGCAGCCAAGGTATTACTCGTCAAGAGACCCAGTACTTC. Its translation: CASSQGITRQETQYF.

The CDR3 protein is CASSYFSGNQPQHF. CDR3 coding DNA: TGTGCCAGCAGTTATTTTTCGGGGAATCAGCCCCAGCATTTT. V usage is TRBV6-6 and J usage is TRBJ1-5; no reliable D call. Deletions cut 3 bases from V and 4 bases from J, with 10 bases between. Germline V gene data show CDR1 as MNHNY and CDR2 as SVGAGI (reference sequence). The CDR3 extends over 14 amino acids.

The V and J genes are TRBV19 and TRBJ1-2; tentatively, D is TRBD1 (5 bases). V lost 3 bases and J lost 5, with 10 bases in between. The CDR3 length is 13 residues. Germline V CDR1 and CDR2: LNHDA, SQIVND (reference sequence). This CDR3 reads CASSIWGGYGYTF. The CDR3 nucleotides are TGTGCCAGTAGTATCTGGGGGGGATATGGCTACACCTTC.

The rearrangement links TRBV18 to TRBJ2-3; TRBD1 aligns across 7 bases. Germline V gene data show CDR1 as KGHSH and CDR2 as LQKENI. The V gene end was trimmed by 0 bases and the J gene end by 6 bases; junction bases not matched to a gene: 6. The CDR3 has 15 amino acids. This CDR3 reads CASSPPATGWDTQYF. The CDR3 DNA is TGTGCCAGCTCACCACCCGCGACAGGGTGGGATACGCAGTATTTT.

The chain joins TRBV28 to TRBJ2-6, with D possibly TRBD2 on 5 matching bases. The germline V and J ends were trimmed by 5 bases and 5 bases, with 16 bases remaining between them. Germline V gene sequence: CDR1 MDHEN, CDR2 SYDVKM. This CDR3 has 16 residues. In DNA, the CDR3 is TGTGCCAGCAGTGTTCTGGACTCTGGTAGGGCCAACGTCCTGACTTTC. Translating gives CASSVLDSGRANVLTF.